This is a list of T cell receptor beta chains from one sample in a study of T cell repertoires in cytomegalovirus infection. In TCRdb, the reads were re-called with MiXCR into one record per CDR3 protein. The sample carries 200,000 or so distinct CDR3 sequences, approximately 28% recorded once. The specimen sequenced was PBMCs. Receptors were obtained from a human donor in good health (CMV status not recorded). Some clones in this sample may be carry-over from other donors' samples. Each CDR3 is given with its conserved first and last residue. The order of the fields is J gene, D gene, clone size, V gene, CDR3 DNA, CDR3 protein. D genes are given only for firm matches. Where a row states a size, it is once, few, many or the class of an expanded clone; other rows omit it.

>TRBJ1-1|TRBD1|many|TRBV15
TGTGCCACCAGCAGACTGGGACAGGGGTACACTGAAGCTTTCTTT
CATSRLGQGYTEAFF
>TRBJ1-3|-|few|TRBV7-9
TGTGCCAGCAGCCTGACCAACATGGGGCTAACGTATGGAAACACCATATATTTT
CASSLTNMGLTYGNTIYF
>TRBJ2-3|-|-|TRBV5-6
TGTGCCAGCAGCTCCCACCCCGGGACACATACGCAGTATTTT
CASSSHPGTHTQYF
>TRBJ1-2|-|few|TRBV7-2
TGTGCCAGCAGCCCACCTCGGACAGACAACTATGGCTACACCTTC
CASSPPRTDNYGYTF
>TRBJ1-6|-|-|TRBV12-3/TRBV12-4
TGTGCCAGCAGTTTGAACATGAATTCACCCCTCCACTTT
CASSLNMNSPLHF
>TRBJ1-1|-|-|TRBV6-8
TGTGCCAGCAGTTACAAGTCAGCCGAACCCAGTGAAGCTTTCTTT
CASSYKSAEPSEAFF
>TRBJ1-1|-|-|TRBV6-6
TGTGCCAGCACGAACAGAATGAACACTGAAGCTTTCTTT
CASTNRMNTEAFF
>TRBJ2-2|-|few|TRBV2
TGTGCCAGCGCGACACCCGGGGAGCTGTTTTTT
CASATPGELFF
>TRBJ1-5|-|few|TRBV14
TGTGCCAGCGCGCGGGGGGGCAATCAGCCCCAGCATTTT
CASARGGNQPQHF
>TRBJ1-1|-|many|TRBV12-5
TGTGCTAGTGCCCCCGAAACAGGGACTGAAGCTTTCTTT
CASAPETGTEAFF
>TRBJ2-1|TRBD2|many|TRBV7-2
TGTGCCAGCAGAACTAGCGGGGGGCAGAGCTCCTACAATGAGCAGTTCTTC
CASRTSGGQSSYNEQFF
>TRBJ2-7|-|-|TRBV7-3
TGTGCCCGCAGTCCTTACCCTATGGTTGGCTACGAGCAGTACTTC
CARSPYPMVGYEQYF
>TRBJ1-5|-|-|TRBV12-3/TRBV12-4
TGTGCCAGCAGTTCAGGACAGCCCCAGCATTTT
CASSSGQPQHF
>TRBJ2-3|-|few|TRBV7-8
TGTGCCAGCAGCCCGAGCTCTAGCACAGATACGCAGTATTTT
CASSPSSSTDTQYF
>TRBJ1-1|-|few|TRBV7-8
TGTGCCAGCAGCTTAGTGTCGGGGACAACTGAAGCTTTCTTT
CASSLVSGTTEAFF
>TRBJ1-5|-|few|TRBV2
TGTGCCAGCAGTCTCCTCAATCAGCCCCAGCATTTT
CASSLLNQPQHF
>TRBJ2-7|TRBD2|many|TRBV5-4
TGTGCCAGCAGGGATGAGGGAGCGGGGGGTTACGAGCAGTACTTC
CASRDEGAGGYEQYF
>TRBJ1-1|TRBD1|-|TRBV6-1
TGTGCCAGCAGTGAGGACAGGGACACTGAAGCTTTCTTT
CASSEDRDTEAFF
>TRBJ2-6|-|few|TRBV7-7
TGTGCTAGCAGCCGGGGACCCAGGGGATTGAGCTCTGGGGCCAACGTCCTGACTTTC
CASSRGPRGLSSGANVLTF
>TRBJ1-5|TRBD1|few|TRBV19
TGTGCCAGTAGACTTGACAGGGCTCTCAATCAGCCCCAGCATTTT
CASRLDRALNQPQHF
>TRBJ1-1|TRBD1|-|TRBV18
TGTGCCAGCTCATCATCCCGACAGGGTGAAGCTTTCTTT
CASSSSRQGEAFF
>TRBJ1-3|-|few|TRBV2
TGTGCCAGCAGCCCACAGGGAACGGAAGGAAACACCATATATTTT
CASSPQGTEGNTIYF
>TRBJ1-6|TRBD1|-|TRBV5-4
TGTGCCAGTAGGGTCGACAGGGAGTATTCACCCCTCCACTTT
CASRVDREYSPLHF
>TRBJ2-1|-|many|TRBV20-1
TGCAGTGCTAGAGATAGTGGCGGGGGCCTGCAGGGTGAGCAGTTCTTC
CSARDSGGGLQGEQFF
>TRBJ1-1|TRBD1|-|TRBV15
TGTGCCACCAGCCGCGGACAGGGGGTAGGTCCGAACACTGAAGCTTTCTTT
CATSRGQGVGPNTEAFF
>TRBJ2-5|TRBD2|few|TRBV9
TGTGCCAGCAGCGTAGTTGCGGCTAGCGGGGGTTCGGAGACCCAGTACTTC
CASSVVAASGGSETQYF
>TRBJ2-1|-|-|TRBV28
TGTGCCAGCAGTTTGACCTACAATGAGCAGTTCTTC
CASSLTYNEQFF
>TRBJ2-6|-|-|TRBV5-6
TGTGCCAGCAGCCTAAAGACACCGTCTGGGGCCAACGTCCTGACTTTC
CASSLKTPSGANVLTF
>TRBJ2-7|-|few|TRBV4-2
TGTGCCAGCAGAGGGAGTCAGTTTGGGGAAAAAGAGCAGTACTTC
CASRGSQFGEKEQYF
>TRBJ1-2|-|few|TRBV18
TGTGCCAGCTCACCACAGCTCGGCTACACCTTC
CASSPQLGYTF
>TRBJ2-1|TRBD2|-|TRBV27
TGTGCCAGCAGTTCATCCCAGCGGGAGCACACCTGGTCCTCCTACAATGAGCAGTTCTTC
CASSSSQREHTWSSYNEQFF
>TRBJ2-7|-|few|TRBV12-3/TRBV12-4
TGTGCCAGCAGCCCCAGTGGAGGGGCTGCCTACGAGCAGTACTTC
CASSPSGGAAYEQYF
>TRBJ2-7|-|-|TRBV12-3/TRBV12-4
TGTGCCAGCAGTTTAGACAGAATCTACGAGCAGTACTTC
CASSLDRIYEQYF
>TRBJ2-1|-|few|TRBV30
TGTGCCTGGAGTGTACGTGGTAGGATCTCCAATGAGCAGTTCTTC
CAWSVRGRISNEQFF
>TRBJ2-7|TRBD1|-|TRBV6-1
TGTGCCAGCACCCTCTCGACAGGGGCTAGCTACGAGCAGTACTTC
CASTLSTGASYEQYF
>TRBJ2-7|TRBD1|-|TRBV4-1
TGCGCCAGCAGCCTAATACGGGACAGCAGGGCCGAGCAGTACTTC
CASSLIRDSRAEQYF
>TRBJ2-5|-|-|TRBV6-6
TGTGCCAGCAGTGCCCTCGGAGAGCACTCGGCAGTAGAGACCCAGTACTTC
CASSALGEHSAVETQYF
>TRBJ1-1|TRBD1|few|TRBV4-1
TGCGCCAGCAGCCAAGAAGTGATAGCAGGGGGCGTGGGGAACACTGAAGCTTTCTTT
CASSQEVIAGGVGNTEAFF
>TRBJ1-2|-|-|TRBV5-6
TGTGCCAGCAGCCTTGGGACTGCGAATGACAAGGAGGGATACACCTTC
CASSLGTANDKEGYTF
>TRBJ1-1|TRBD1|-|TRBV11-2
TGTGCCAGCAGCTTAGACGGACAGGGAATGAACACTGAAGCTTTCTTT
CASSLDGQGMNTEAFF
>TRBJ1-1|-|-|TRBV10-3
TGTGCCATCACCGACGACAGTTGGGGGTCGAACACTGAAGCTTTCTTT
CAITDDSWGSNTEAFF
>TRBJ2-5|-|many|TRBV2
TGTGCCAGCAGTGTAGTGATGGAGACCCAGTACTTC
CASSVVMETQYF
>TRBJ2-1|-|few|TRBV11-3
TGTGCCAGCAGCTCGGGACGGGGCCGGGTAACCGACAATGAGCAGTTCTTC
CASSSGRGRVTDNEQFF
>TRBJ2-1|-|few|TRBV2
TGTGCCAGCAGCCCCCAAGGGCTAGCCCGGAATGAGCAGTTCTTC
CASSPQGLARNEQFF
>TRBJ2-7|TRBD1|few|TRBV7-9
TGTGCCAGCAGCCCCAGGGACAGGGGAGAGCCCGAGCAGTACTTC
CASSPRDRGEPEQYF
>TRBJ2-2|-|many|TRBV7-2
TGTGCCAGCAGCTTAGGAATCCCCAGGGCGGCCGGGGAGCTGTTTTTT
CASSLGIPRAAGELFF
>TRBJ2-7|TRBD2|-|TRBV4-3
TGCGCCAGCAGCCAGACTAGCGGGCTCTCCTACGAGCAGTACTTC
CASSQTSGLSYEQYF
>TRBJ2-2|-|few|TRBV6-6
TGTGCCAGCAGTTACTCGAGGCGGCAGGGGCCCGGGGAGCTGTTTTTT
CASSYSRRQGPGELFF
>TRBJ1-4|-|-|TRBV29-1
TGCAGCGTCTATGCAACTAATGAAAAACTGTTTTTT
CSVYATNEKLFF
>TRBJ1-1|-|few|TRBV6-5
TGTGCCAGCAGTCGAAACAGGGAAACGGGAACTGAAGCTTTCTTT
CASSRNRETGTEAFF
>TRBJ2-5|-|many|TRBV14
TGTGCCAGCAGCCAAGGTGGAGGGGAGAAAGAGACCCAGTACTTC
CASSQGGGEKETQYF
>TRBJ1-4|-|many|TRBV7-8
TGTGCCAGCAGCGTCGGAGCGGGGGGTGAAAAACTGTTTTTT
CASSVGAGGEKLFF
>TRBJ1-2|TRBD1|few|TRBV6-2/TRBV6-3
TGTGCCAGCAGCCGGGACAGGGGGGGGGGCTACACCTTC
CASSRDRGGGYTF
>TRBJ1-1|TRBD1|few|TRBV12-5
TGTGCTAGTGGTTCCGTCCAGGGACAGGGGCAGAACACTGAAGCTTTCTTT
CASGSVQGQGQNTEAFF
>TRBJ2-5|TRBD2|many|TRBV7-2
TGTGCCAGCAGCTTAGGGCGGGGGGCGCAAGAGACCCAGTACTTC
CASSLGRGAQETQYF
>TRBJ2-1|-|many|TRBV29-1
TGCAGCGTTGAAGACAGGCGGAATGAGCAGTTCTTC
CSVEDRRNEQFF
>TRBJ2-1|-|few|TRBV6-2/TRBV6-3
TGTGCCAGCAGTATCCAACTCTACAATGAGCAGTTCTTC
CASSIQLYNEQFF
>TRBJ1-3|-|few|TRBV10-3
TGCGCCAGCGGAGAGGGAAACACCATATATTTT
CASGEGNTIYF